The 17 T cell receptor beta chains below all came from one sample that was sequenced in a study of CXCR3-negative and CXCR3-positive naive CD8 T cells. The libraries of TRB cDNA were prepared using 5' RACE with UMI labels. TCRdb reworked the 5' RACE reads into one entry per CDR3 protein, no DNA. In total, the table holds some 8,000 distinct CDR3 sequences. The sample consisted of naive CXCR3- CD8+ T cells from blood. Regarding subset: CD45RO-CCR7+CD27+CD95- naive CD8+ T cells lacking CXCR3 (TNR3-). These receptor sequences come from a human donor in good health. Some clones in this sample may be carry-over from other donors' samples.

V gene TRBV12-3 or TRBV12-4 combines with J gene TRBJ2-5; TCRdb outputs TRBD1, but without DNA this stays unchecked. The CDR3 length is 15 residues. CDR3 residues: CASSSPQGGGETQYF.

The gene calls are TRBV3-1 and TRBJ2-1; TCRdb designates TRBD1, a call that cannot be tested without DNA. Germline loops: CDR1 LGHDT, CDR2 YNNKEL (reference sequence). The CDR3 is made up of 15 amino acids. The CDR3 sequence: CASSLPSAGQQGQFF.

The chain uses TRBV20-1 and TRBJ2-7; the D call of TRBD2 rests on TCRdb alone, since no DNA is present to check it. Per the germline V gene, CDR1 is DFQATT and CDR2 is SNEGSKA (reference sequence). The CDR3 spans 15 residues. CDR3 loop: CSAPRLAGDPYEQYF.

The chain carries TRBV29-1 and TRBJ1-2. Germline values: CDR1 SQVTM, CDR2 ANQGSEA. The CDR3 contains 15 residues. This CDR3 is CSVEEGRTAGRGYTF.

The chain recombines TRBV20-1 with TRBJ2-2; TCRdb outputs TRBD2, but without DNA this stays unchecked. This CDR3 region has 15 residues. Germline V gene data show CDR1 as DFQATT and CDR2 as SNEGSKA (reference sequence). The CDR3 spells CSAREAGANTGELFF.

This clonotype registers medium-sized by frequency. Here the CDR3 reads CATSDWNYEQYF. The genes are TRBV24-1 and TRBJ2-7. The CDR3 runs 12 residues. The V gene's germline CDR1 is KGHDR and CDR2 SFDVKD.

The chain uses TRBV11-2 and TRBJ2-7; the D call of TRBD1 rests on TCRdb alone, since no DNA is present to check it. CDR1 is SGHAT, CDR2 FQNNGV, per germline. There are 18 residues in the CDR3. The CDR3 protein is CASSLSGYSRGEGYEQYF.

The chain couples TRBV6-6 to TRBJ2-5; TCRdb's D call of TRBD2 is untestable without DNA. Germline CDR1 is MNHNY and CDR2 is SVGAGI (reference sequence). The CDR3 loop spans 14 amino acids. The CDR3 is CASSYEGPKETQYF.

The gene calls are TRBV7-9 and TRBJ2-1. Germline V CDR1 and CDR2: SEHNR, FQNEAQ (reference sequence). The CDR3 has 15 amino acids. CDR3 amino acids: CASSSLFGEDNEQFF.

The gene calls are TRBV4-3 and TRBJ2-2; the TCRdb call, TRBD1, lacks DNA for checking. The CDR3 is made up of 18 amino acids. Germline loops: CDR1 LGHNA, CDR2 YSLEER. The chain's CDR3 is CASSQGGAAHTNTGELFF.

CDR3: CASSQGEGTNQPQHF. The chain joins TRBV4-3 to TRBJ1-5; without DNA, the TCRdb call of TRBD1 cannot be checked. Germline V gene sequence: CDR1 LGHNA, CDR2 YSLEER. CDR3 size: 15 residues.

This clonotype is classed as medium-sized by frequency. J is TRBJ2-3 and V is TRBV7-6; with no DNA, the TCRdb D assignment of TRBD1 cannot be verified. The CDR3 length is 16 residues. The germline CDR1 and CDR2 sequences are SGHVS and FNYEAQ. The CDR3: CASSLAATGSTDTQYF.

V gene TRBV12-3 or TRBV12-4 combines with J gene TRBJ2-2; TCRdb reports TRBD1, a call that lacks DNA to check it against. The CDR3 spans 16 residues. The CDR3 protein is CASTHPGTGNTGELFF.

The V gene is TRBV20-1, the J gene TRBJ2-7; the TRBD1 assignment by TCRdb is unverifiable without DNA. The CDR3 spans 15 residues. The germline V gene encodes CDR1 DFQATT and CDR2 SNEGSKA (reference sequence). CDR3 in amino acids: CSARPPGRSSYEQYF.

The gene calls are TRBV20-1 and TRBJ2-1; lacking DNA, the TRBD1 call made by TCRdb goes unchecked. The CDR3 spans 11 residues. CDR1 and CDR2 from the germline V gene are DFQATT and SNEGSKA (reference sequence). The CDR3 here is CSPLGGNEQFF.

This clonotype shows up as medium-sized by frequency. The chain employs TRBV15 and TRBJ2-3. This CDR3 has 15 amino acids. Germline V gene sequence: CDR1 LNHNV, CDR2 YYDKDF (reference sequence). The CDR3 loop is CATSSSRTSADTQYF.

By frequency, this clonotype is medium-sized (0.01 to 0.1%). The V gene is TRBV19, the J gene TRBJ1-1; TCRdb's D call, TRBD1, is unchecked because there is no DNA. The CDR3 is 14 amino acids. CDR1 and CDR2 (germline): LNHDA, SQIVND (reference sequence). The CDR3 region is CASIEGAMNTEAFF.